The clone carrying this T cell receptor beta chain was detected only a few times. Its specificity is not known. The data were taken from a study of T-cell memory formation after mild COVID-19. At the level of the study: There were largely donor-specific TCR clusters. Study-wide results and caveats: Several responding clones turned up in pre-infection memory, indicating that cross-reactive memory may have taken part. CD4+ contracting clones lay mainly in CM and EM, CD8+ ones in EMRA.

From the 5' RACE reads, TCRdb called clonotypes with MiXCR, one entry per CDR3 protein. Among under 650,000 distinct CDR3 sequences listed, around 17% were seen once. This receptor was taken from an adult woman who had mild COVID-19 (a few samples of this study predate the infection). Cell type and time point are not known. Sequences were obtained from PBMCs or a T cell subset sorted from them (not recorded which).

CDR3 residues: CASSQAYRSFEAFF. In DNA, the CDR3 is TGTGCCAGCAGCCAAGCGTACAGATCTTTTGAAGCTTTCTTT. The chain has TRBV3-1 and TRBJ1-1; D is uncertain. Trimming cost V 1 base and J 7 bases, with 13 bases left between them. Germline CDR1 reads LGHDT; CDR2 reads YNNKEL (reference sequence). CDR3 length: 14 residues.